The 15 T cell receptor beta chains below come from one sample, sequenced in a study of blood T cell repertoires in COVID-19. TCRdb keeps only in-frame clones here, not all; method: immunoSEQ multiplex PCR. The sample records approximately 470,000 clones, about nine tenths being singletons. The sample comprised PBMCs or T cells enriched from blood (not recorded which). These receptors were collected from a young woman who had recovered from COVID-19.

V is TRBV4-2 and J is TRBJ2-2, with D uncertain. The CDR3 length is 14 residues. Per the germline V gene, CDR1 is LGHNA and CDR2 is YNFKEQ. V lost 7 bases, J lost 0 bases, and 9 bases lay in between. The CDR3 sequence is CASTANPNTGELFF. In nucleotides, the CDR3 is TGTGCCAGCACCGCTAACCCGAACACCGGGGAGCTGTTTTTT.

The rearrangement links TRBV2 to TRBJ1-3; D ambiguous. V lost 2 bases and J 0 bases, leaving 11 bases between the germline ends. The CDR3 sequence is 16 residues long. The germline gives CDR1 SNHLY, CDR2 FYNNEI. CDR3 sequence reads: CASSEPRLHSGNTIYF. The CDR3 region has the DNA TGTGCCAGCAGTGAACCAAGACTCCACTCTGGAAACACCATATATTTT.

V gene TRBV19 combines with J gene TRBJ1-2, with no clear D. CDR1 is LNHDA, CDR2 SQIVND, per germline (reference sequence). This CDR3 is built from 16 residues. Trimming removed 5 bases from V and 4 bases from J, with 20 bases in between. CDR3 DNA sequence: TGTGCCAGTAGTTCCCCCAGCCTAGGAATCGCCTATGGCTACACCTTC. It translates to CASSSPSLGIAYGYTF.

About this clone: In the same sample, other DNA sequences code for this CDR3. In DNA, the CDR3 is TGTGCCAGCAGCCGAGGGGGCAACACTGAAGCTTTCTTT. The encoded protein is CASSRGGNTEAFF. The chain has TRBV3-1 (or the pseudogene TRBV3-2) and TRBJ1-1, with 7 bases fitting TRBD1. With V trimmed by 4 bases and J by 2 bases, 1 base remained unmatched. The CDR3 runs to 13 residues. CDR1 LGHDT and CDR2 YNNKEL come from the germline V gene (reference sequence).

This clone was counted only a few times. Within the sample, other DNA sequences also encode this same CDR3. The gene calls are TRBV19 and TRBJ2-7, with 9 bases identical to TRBD1. Germline V gene sequence: CDR1 LNHDA, CDR2 SQIVND (reference sequence). V shed 3 bases and J 4 bases; nucleotides not matched to a gene: 7. This CDR3 has 15 residues. For the CDR3, the DNA is TGTGCCAGTAGTATCCCGGGACAGGGTCTGTACGAGCAGTACTTC. Residues: CASSIPGQGLYEQYF.

This chain uses TRBV19 with TRBJ1-1; a possible D gene is TRBD1 (6 bases). Trimming took 5 bases from V and 2 from J, leaving 15 bases between them. The CDR3 contains 15 residues. Germline V CDR1 and CDR2: LNHDA, SQIVND (reference sequence). Here the CDR3 DNA reads TGTGCCAGTAGTCCGACAGGCAAGGGAAACACTGAAGCTTTCTTT. Its translation: CASSPTGKGNTEAFF.

This chain links TRBV18 with TRBJ1-4, with D perhaps TRBD1 (5 bases). CDR3 length: 14 amino acids. V was clipped by 2 bases and J by 8 bases, with 12 bases between them. The germline V gene has CDR1 KGHSH and CDR2 LQKENI. The CDR3: CASSPNSGREKLFF. In DNA, the CDR3 is TGTGCCAGCTCACCAAACTCAGGGAGGGAAAAACTGTTTTTT.

J is TRBJ2-3 and V is TRBV7-9; TRBD2 agrees at 8 bases. Germline V lookup: CDR1 SEHNR, CDR2 FQNEAQ (reference sequence). After removal of 1 base from V and 2 bases from J, the junction contained 5 bases not matched to a gene. There are 16 residues in the CDR3. The CDR3 loop reads CASSLGSGGVTDTQYF. CDR3 sequence (DNA): TGTGCCAGCAGCTTAGGGTCGGGGGGGGTCACAGATACGCAGTATTTT.

The rearrangement joins TRBV6-5 to TRBJ2-7, with a weak D call TRBD2 (6 bases). V lost 4 bases, J lost 5 bases, and 18 bases lay in between. This CDR3 has 15 amino acids. Germline V lookup: CDR1 MNHEY, CDR2 SVGAGI. The CDR3 DNA reads TGTGCCAGCAGTTCACCGGAGGGGAGCTCGGACGAGCAGTACTTC. This encodes CASSSPEGSSDEQYF.

The V call is TRBV30, the J call TRBJ2-1; possibly TRBD1 for D (6 bases). Trimming cost V 0 bases and J 5 bases, with 11 bases left between them. Germline loops: CDR1 GTSNPN, CDR2 SVGIG (reference sequence). The CDR3 has 14 residues. The DNA for the CDR3 is TGTGCCTGGAGTGTGGGGGCCACTAACAATGAGCAGTTCTTC. Protein: CAWSVGATNNEQFF.

This clone came up a few times. V and J are TRBV4-1 and TRBJ1-2; D remains unclear. Trimming left V 0 bases short and J 5 bases short, with 10 bases between. Germline V gene sequence: CDR1 MGHRA, CDR2 YSYEKL. CDR3 length: 14 amino acids. The CDR3 loop is CASSQDPSGYGYTF. The CDR3 region has the DNA TGCGCCAGCAGCCAAGATCCGTCGGGATATGGCTACACCTTC.

V is TRBV2 and J is TRBJ2-5, with 8 bases identical to TRBD1. The germline CDR1 and CDR2 sequences are SNHLY and FYNNEI. J lost 3 bases, V lost 6 bases, and 0 bases had no gene match. The CDR3 totals 12 residues. CDR3 loop: CASRDREETQYF. CDR3 nucleotide sequence: TGTGCCAGCAGGGACAGGGAAGAGACCCAGTACTTC.

A remark on this clone: Within the sample, other DNA sequences also encode this same CDR3. V usage is TRBV5-4 and J usage is TRBJ2-3; 9 bases are a match to TRBD2. The CDR3 covers 15 residues. Germline trimming cut 4 bases from V and 2 bases from J; bases unmatched to any gene: 5. The germline gives CDR1 SGHNT, CDR2 YYREEE (reference sequence). CDR3 region: CASSPPGLATDTQYF. Written as DNA, the CDR3 is TGTGCCAGCAGCCCACCGGGACTAGCCACAGATACGCAGTATTTT.

The J gene is TRBJ1-1, the V gene TRBV13; D is ambiguous. V gave up 3 bases and J gave up 1 base, with 9 bases separating them. Per germline, CDR1 PRHDT and CDR2 FYEKMQ (reference sequence). The CDR3 consists of 14 residues. The CDR3 protein is CASSLGEENTEAFF. The DNA of the CDR3 is TGTGCCAGCAGCTTGGGAGAGGAGAACACTGAAGCTTTCTTT. The full variable domain, in which reference TRBV13 and TRBJ1-1 provide the parts outside the CDR3, is AAGVIQSPRHLIKEKRETATLKCYPIPRHDTVYWYQQGPGQDPQFLISFYEKMQSDKGSIPDRFSAQQFSDYHSELNMSSLELGDSALYFCASSLGEENTEAFFGQGTRLTVV.

V usage is TRBV6-5 and J usage is TRBJ1-2; a possible D gene is TRBD1 (5 bases). The V gene lost 6 bases and the J gene lost 6 bases, with 14 bases spanning the gap. CDR3 length: 13 residues. Per the germline V gene, CDR1 is MNHEY and CDR2 is SVGAGI. The chain's CDR3 is CASRNPGGDGYTF. The CDR3, as DNA: TGTGCCAGCAGGAATCCCGGGGGGGATGGCTACACCTTC.